The sequence of this TCR beta chain was determined in a study of blood T cell repertoires in COVID-19. On the study more broadly: Material from acute and convalescent COVID-19 was sourced from the United States, Italy and Spain. The cDNA or gDNA used as material had been derived from T cells, B-cell-depleted T cells, or PBMCs.

V trimming: 6 bases; J trimming: 8 bases; junction bases outside the gene matches: 9. This CDR3 spans 15 amino acids. CDR1 and CDR2 from the germline V gene are SEHNR and FQNEAQ (reference sequence). Libraries were prepared by immunoSEQ multiplex PCR; TCRdb keeps only in-frame clonotypes and omits some of them. In the table there are more than 200,000 clones, roughly 85% of which are singletons. The TCR sequence derives from a man between 18 and 35 years old with active or convalescent COVID-19. This chain uses TRBV7-9 with TRBJ2-1; TRBD1 matches 11 bases. The material sequenced was peripheral blood. CDR3: CASSPSGTGGDEQFF. CDR3 DNA sequence: TGTGCCAGCAGTCCCTCCGGGACAGGGGGGGATGAGCAGTTCTTC.